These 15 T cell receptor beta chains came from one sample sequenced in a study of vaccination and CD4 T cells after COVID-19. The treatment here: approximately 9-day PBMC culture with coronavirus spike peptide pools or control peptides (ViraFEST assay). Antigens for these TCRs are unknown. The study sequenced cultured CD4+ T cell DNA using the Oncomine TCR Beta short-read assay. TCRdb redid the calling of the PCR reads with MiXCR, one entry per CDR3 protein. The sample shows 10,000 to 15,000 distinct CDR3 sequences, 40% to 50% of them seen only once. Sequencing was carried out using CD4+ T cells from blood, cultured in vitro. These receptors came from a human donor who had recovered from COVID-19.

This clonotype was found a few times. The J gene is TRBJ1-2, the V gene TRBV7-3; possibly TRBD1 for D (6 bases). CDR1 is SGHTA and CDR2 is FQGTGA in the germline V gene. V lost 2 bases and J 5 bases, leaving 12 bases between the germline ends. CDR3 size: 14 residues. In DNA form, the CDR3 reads TGTGCCAGCAGCTTATCCGGGACATCTTATGGCTACACCTTC. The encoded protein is CASSLSGTSYGYTF.

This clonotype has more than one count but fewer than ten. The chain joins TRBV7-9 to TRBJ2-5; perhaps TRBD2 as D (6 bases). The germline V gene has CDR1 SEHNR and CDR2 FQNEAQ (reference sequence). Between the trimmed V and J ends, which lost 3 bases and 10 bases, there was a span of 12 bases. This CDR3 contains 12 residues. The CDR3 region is CASSFGPGGQYF. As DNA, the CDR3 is TGTGCCAGCAGCTTTGGGCCCGGGGGCCAGTACTTC.

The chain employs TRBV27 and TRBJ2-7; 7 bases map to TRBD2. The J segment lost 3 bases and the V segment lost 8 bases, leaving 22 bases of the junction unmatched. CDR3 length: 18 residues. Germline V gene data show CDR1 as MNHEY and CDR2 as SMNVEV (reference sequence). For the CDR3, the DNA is TGTGCCAGCGGACTTATATCGGGGGGAGGAGCGACTATCTACGAGCAGTACTTC. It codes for CASGLISGGGATIYEQYF.

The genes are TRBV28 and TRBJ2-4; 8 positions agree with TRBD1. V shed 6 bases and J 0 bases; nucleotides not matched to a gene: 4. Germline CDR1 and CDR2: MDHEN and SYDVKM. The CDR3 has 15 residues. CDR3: CASSTGGVAKNIQYF. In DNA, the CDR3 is TGTGCCAGCAGCACAGGGGGAGTAGCCAAAAACATTCAGTACTTC.

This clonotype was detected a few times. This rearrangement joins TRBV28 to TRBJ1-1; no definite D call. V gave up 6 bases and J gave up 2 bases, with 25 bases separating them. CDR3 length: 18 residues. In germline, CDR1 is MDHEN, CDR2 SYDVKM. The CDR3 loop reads CASSSGFWGSVSNTEAFF. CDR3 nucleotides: TGTGCCAGCAGCTCAGGATTTTGGGGATCGGTCTCCAACACTGAAGCTTTCTTT.

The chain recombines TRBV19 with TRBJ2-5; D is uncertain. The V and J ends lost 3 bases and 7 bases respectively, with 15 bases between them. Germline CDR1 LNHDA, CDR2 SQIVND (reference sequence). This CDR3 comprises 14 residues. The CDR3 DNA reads TGTGCCAGTAGTATCCAGGTCTCATCAGGGACCCAGTACTTC. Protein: CASSIQVSSGTQYF.

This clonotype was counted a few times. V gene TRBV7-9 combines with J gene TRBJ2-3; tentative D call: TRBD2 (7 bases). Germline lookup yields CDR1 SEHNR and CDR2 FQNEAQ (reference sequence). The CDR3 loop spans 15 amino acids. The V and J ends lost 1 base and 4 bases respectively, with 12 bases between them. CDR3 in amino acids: CASSLEGGGADTQYF. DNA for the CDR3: TGTGCCAGCAGCTTAGAAGGGGGGGGTGCAGATACGCAGTATTTT.

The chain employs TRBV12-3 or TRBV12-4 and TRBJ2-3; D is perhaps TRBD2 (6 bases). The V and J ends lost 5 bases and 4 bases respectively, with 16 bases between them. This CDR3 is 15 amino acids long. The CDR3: CASSIISGAADTQYF. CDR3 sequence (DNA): TGTGCCAGCAGTATCATTAGCGGCGCGGCAGATACGCAGTATTTT.

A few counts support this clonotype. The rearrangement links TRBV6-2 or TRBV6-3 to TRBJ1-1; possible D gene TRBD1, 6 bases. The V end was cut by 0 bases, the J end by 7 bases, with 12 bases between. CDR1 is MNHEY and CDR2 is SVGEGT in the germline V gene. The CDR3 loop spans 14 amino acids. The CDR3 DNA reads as TGTGCCAGCAGTTACTCGATCCCGGACAGTGAAGCTTTCTTT. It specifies CASSYSIPDSEAFF.

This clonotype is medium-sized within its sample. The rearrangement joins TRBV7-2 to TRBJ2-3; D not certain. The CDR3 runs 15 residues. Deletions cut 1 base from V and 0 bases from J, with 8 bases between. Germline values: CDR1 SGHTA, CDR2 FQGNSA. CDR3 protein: CASSLDYLSTDTQYF. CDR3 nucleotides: TGTGCCAGCAGCTTAGACTACCTTAGCACAGATACGCAGTATTTT.

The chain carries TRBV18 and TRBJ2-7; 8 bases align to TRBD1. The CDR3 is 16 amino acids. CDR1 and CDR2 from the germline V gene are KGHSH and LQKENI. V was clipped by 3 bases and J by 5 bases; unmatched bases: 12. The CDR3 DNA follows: TGTGCCAGCTCACCCACCCTCGGGACAGGCACGGACGAGCAGTACTTC. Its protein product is CASSPTLGTGTDEQYF.

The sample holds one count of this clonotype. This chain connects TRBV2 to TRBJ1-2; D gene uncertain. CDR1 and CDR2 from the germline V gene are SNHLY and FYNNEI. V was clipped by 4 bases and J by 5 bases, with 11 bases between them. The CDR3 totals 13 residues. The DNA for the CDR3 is TGTGCCAGCAGTGCCGAGACAAATTATGGCTACACCTTC. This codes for CASSAETNYGYTF.

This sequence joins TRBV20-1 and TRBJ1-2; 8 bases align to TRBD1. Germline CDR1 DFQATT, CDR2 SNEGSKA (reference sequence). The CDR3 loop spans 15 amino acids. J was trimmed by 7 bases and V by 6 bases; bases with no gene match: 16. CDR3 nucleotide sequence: TGCAGTGCACCGCCAGGGGGCGCAGGTCTGGCTGGCTACACCTTC. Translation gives CSAPPGGAGLAGYTF.

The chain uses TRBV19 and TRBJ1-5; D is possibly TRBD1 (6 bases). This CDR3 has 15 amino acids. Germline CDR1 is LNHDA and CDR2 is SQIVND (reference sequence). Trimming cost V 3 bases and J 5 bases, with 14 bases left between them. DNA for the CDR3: TGTGCCAGTAGTATCCTTCAGGGGACCTATCAGCCCCAGCATTTT. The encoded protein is CASSILQGTYQPQHF.

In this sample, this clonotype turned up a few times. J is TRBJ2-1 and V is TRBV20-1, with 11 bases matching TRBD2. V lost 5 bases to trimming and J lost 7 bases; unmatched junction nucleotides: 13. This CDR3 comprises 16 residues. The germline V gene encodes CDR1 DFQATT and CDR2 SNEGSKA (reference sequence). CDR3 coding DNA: TGCAGTGCTCCACGGGTAGCGGGAGGGCTGGGGAATGAGCAGTTCTTC. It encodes CSAPRVAGGLGNEQFF.